Each of the 10 T cell receptor beta chains below was sequenced from the same sample in a study of blood T cell repertoires in COVID-19. The repertoire was sequenced with immunoSEQ multiplex PCR; TCRdb's copy has only in-frame clones and lacks some. The sample holds approximately 250,000 clones, approximately 82% seen once. The sample was PBMCs or T cells enriched from blood (not recorded which). The receptors were sampled from a middle-aged man who had recovered from COVID-19.

The chain uses TRBV2 and TRBJ1-5; the match to TRBD1 covers 9 bases. V was pared by 5 bases and J by 4 bases, with 3 bases of the junction left unmatched. Germline loops: CDR1 SNHLY, CDR2 FYNNEI. The CDR3 totals 14 residues. The CDR3 nucleotides are TGTGCCAGCAGTAAAGACAGGGGGAATCAGCCCCAGCATTTT. Translating it yields CASSKDRGNQPQHF.

The chain joins TRBV29-1 to TRBJ2-3; a possible D gene is TRBD2 (5 bases). Germline loops: CDR1 SQVTM, CDR2 ANQGSEA. V lost 7 bases and J 6 bases, leaving 20 bases between the germline ends. The CDR3 covers 14 residues. CDR3 sequence reads: CSAASGFQSDTQYF. Here the CDR3 DNA reads TGCAGCGCGGCCTCGGGGTTTCAAAGCGATACGCAGTATTTT.

The CDR3 sequence is CASSIPDQGIPYGYTF. The CDR3 nucleotides are TGTGCCAGCAGCATCCCTGACCAGGGAATTCCCTATGGCTACACCTTC. J is TRBJ1-2 and V is TRBV21-1; the D call TRBD1 from the table was never checked on the DNA. TRBV21-1 is a documented pseudogene. The CDR3 consists of 16 residues.

This clone was observed a few times. J is TRBJ2-2 and V is TRBV24-1, with TRBD2 matching 10 bases. The CDR3 runs to 15 residues. Germline V gives CDR1 KGHDR, CDR2 SFDVKD. J gave up 2 bases and V 10 bases, and 6 bases lay outside the gene matches. CDR3 loop: CATSGTSANTGELFF. CDR3 sequence (DNA): TGTGCCACTTCCGGGACTAGCGCAAACACCGGGGAGCTGTTTTTT.

The chain uses TRBV5-5 and TRBJ1-1; TRBD1 is a possible D gene (6 bases). The germline V and J ends were trimmed by 2 bases and 7 bases, with 12 bases remaining between them. This CDR3 is 13 amino acids long. CDR1 and CDR2 (germline): SGHKS, YYEKEE (reference sequence). The CDR3 region is CASSFAGVGEAFF. The CDR3 DNA is TGTGCCAGCAGCTTCGCAGGGGTAGGTGAAGCTTTCTTT.

A single count supports this clone. The chain joins TRBV9 to TRBJ2-5; 12 positions agree with TRBD1. Germline-derived CDR1 and CDR2 are SGDLS and YYNGEE. The V gene end was trimmed by 4 bases and the J gene end by 5 bases; junction bases not matched to a gene: 6. This CDR3 is 15 amino acids long. The CDR3 loop is CASSPRDRGLETQYF. CDR3 in DNA: TGTGCCAGCAGCCCCCGGGACAGGGGGCTTGAGACCCAGTACTTC.

The chain combines TRBV13 with TRBJ1-2; D uncertain. The V gene lost 9 bases and the J gene lost 8 bases, with 22 bases spanning the gap. The CDR3 is made up of 14 amino acids. CDR1 is PRHDT and CDR2 is FYEKMQ in the germline V gene (reference sequence). The DNA of the CDR3 is TGTGCCAGTTCCCTTTGGGTATCCCGAGGAGGCTACACCTTC. Translating it yields CASSLWVSRGGYTF.

CDR3 loop: CASSDSSGANVLTF. The CDR3, as DNA: TGTGCCAGCAGCGACAGCTCTGGGGCCAACGTCCTGACTTTC. The chain has TRBV28 and TRBJ2-6, with a tentative D call TRBD1 (5 bases). CDR1 MDHEN and CDR2 SYDVKM come from the germline V gene. This CDR3 is built from 14 residues. The germline V and J ends were trimmed by 6 bases and 0 bases, with 6 bases remaining between them. Complete variable domain (other parts from reference TRBV28 and TRBJ2-6): DVKVTQSSRYLVKRTGEKVFLECVQDMDHENMFWYRQDPGLGLRLIYFSYDVKMKEKGDIPEGYSVSREKKERFSLILESASTNQTSMYLCASSDSSGANVLTFGAGSRLTVL.

The CDR3 bases are TGTGCCAGCTCACCACAGGGGGTTTCTGAAAAACTGTTTTTT. The encoded protein is CASSPQGVSEKLFF. The chain joins TRBV18 to TRBJ1-4; D is possibly TRBD1 (6 bases). The V and J ends lost 1 base and 7 bases respectively, with 10 bases between them. The germline V gene has CDR1 KGHSH and CDR2 LQKENI. The CDR3 is 14 residues long.

The chain couples TRBV6-6 to TRBJ2-2, with TRBD1 matching 10 bases. CDR1 is MNHNY and CDR2 is SVGAGI in the germline V gene (reference sequence). The CDR3 is 15 amino acids. Trimming removed 7 bases from V and 3 bases from J; junction bases left unmatched: 5. CDR3 in amino acids: CASKPGTGDTGELFF. CDR3 nucleotides: TGTGCCAGCAAACCCGGGACAGGGGACACCGGGGAGCTGTTTTTT.